This T cell receptor (beta chain) was sequenced in a study of shared clonotypes between healthy human individuals. Overall study results and limits: The sole specimen, blood, was sampled, and tissue repertoires likely differ. What naive subsets generally showed was a larger estimated richness than memory subsets showed. Sharing of clonotypes among donors was expected to vary with sequencing depth.

Libraries were prepared by immunoSEQ multiplex PCR; TCRdb keeps only in-frame clonotypes and omits some of them. Of some 1,900,000 clones in the sample, roughly 94% were seen once. This CDR3 region has 16 residues. The germline V gene has CDR1 MNHEY and CDR2 SMNVEV (reference sequence). V lost 2 bases to trimming and J lost 0 bases, with 14 bases between them. Notes on this clone: The antigen is not known.

It was CD45RO-negative cells, positively selected for CCR7, that made up naive CD8 cells, with terminally differentiated effector memory CD45RA+ cells excluded. This receptor was taken from a man aged 18 to 30 in good health. The sequencing sample was made of naive CD8+ T cells sorted from blood. The chain has TRBV27 and TRBJ2-7; D is ambiguous. The CDR3 loop is CASSLTWTVFSYEQYF. The DNA of the CDR3 is TGTGCCAGCAGTTTAACTTGGACGGTGTTCTCCTACGAGCAGTACTTC.